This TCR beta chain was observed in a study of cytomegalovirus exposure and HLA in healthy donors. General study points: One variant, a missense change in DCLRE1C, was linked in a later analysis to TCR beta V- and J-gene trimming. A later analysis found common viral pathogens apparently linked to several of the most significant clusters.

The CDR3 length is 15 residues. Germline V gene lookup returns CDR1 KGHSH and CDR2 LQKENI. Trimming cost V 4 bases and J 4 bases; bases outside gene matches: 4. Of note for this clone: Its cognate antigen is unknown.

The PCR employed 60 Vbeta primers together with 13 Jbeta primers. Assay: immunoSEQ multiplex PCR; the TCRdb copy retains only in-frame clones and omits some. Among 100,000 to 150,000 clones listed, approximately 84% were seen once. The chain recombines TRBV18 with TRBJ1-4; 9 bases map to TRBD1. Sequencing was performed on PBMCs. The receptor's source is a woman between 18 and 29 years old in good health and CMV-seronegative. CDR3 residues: CASSRPGQGNEKLFF. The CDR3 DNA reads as TGTGCCAGCTCACGGCCGGGACAGGGTAATGAAAAACTGTTTTTT.